The T cell receptor beta chain under discussion was sequenced for a study of cytomegalovirus exposure and HLA in healthy donors (dated by TCRdb to 2016 to 2017). Regarding the study in general: In an earlier analysis of 587 of the donors, 276 Gb of sequence data and 120 million or so unique TCR beta sequences from roughly 200 million T cells were reported. To decide whether each TCR beta V gene segment behaved as functional or pseudogenic, an earlier analysis of fewer than 750 of the donors relied on high-throughput TCR beta sequencing. Among roughly 400 genotyped donors of the cohort, an average of roughly 230,000 unique TCR beta nucleotide sequences was sequenced per donor, of which about 18% were non-productive. Roughly five DR-DQ haplotypes were handled as single units for association and clustering, since linkage in the cohort was strong. Genome-wide SNP genotypes for about 60% of the roughly 670 donors were used in a later genetic analysis, which treated that subset as a discovery cohort. The later analysis used no new phenotypic data to find candidate immune exposures, relying instead on TCR beta sequences and their occurrence across donors. A separate validation cohort of 100 to 150 different subjects was used in addition to the roughly 700-subject first cohort. Typing coverage differed by locus: A, B, C, DRB1 and DQB1 were typed in roughly 620-640 donors, DQA1 in 522, DPA1 in nearly 610, and DPB1 in just under 490. The study was designed to test whether signatures of past pathogen exposure could be identified by cataloging public T cell receptors. Donor age, sex, ethnicity and CMV serostatus were compiled together with the repertoire data. The genetic ancestry cluster associated with self-reported Caucasian donors included 81% of the approximately 400 genotyped donors. The study combined high-throughput TCR immunosequencing, statistical association of individual TCRs with disease status, and machine learning to predict cytomegalovirus infection status. The study profiled the T cell repertoires of 500 to 800 subjects by immunosequencing and related them to cytomegalovirus serostatus. An early release that covered about 600 HLA-typed donors contained approximately 320 gigabases of sequencing data and tens of millions of unique TCR sequences. To study patterns of TCR occurrence, a later analysis re-analyzed previously published TCR beta repertoires from under 750 donors and added high-resolution HLA genotyping. Every discovery cohort repertoire had been produced on one sequencing platform. HLA typing covered class I and class II loci at four-digit resolution.

Broader findings and caveats from the paper: According to a later analysis, parvovirus B19, influenza, CMV and Epstein-Barr virus appeared linked to several top co-occurrence clusters. A cluster of highly shared sequence variants was judged likely to represent a technical artifact of the sequencing pipeline. An earlier analysis of around 540 of the donors showed that most TCR beta V segments appeared in productive rearrangements either about 90% or about 30% of the time, which broadly matched IMGT annotations. Immune exposure information for the cohort was limited to CMV serostatus. Cytomegalovirus status was reported to be diagnosed by the classifier with high specificity and sensitivity in both the original and validation cohorts. A further reported finding was that TCR beta sequences accurately predicted the HLA-A and HLA-B alleles for most subjects in the first cohort. When HLA alleles, especially DR and DQ, strongly co-occurred, TCR associations were difficult to assign to individual alleles. Roughly uniform sequencing depth across donors was assumed in presence/absence analyses, although this assumption may not hold. Most TCR sequences were observed very rarely across donors, whereas some public TCRs were present in many individuals. An association between a missense DCLRE1C variant and V-gene and J-gene trimming of TCR beta chains was found in a later genetic analysis and replicated in an independent cohort. The cohort was sequenced for TCR beta chains only, and without alpha or paired-chain data the features that could be detected were limited. Because the 87-base-pair reads could not distinguish some IMGT-functional V segments, including TRBV6-2 and TRBV6-3, those segments were excluded. HLA typing was unavailable for some donors at each locus, so association tests used only the typed subset. A few of the identified cytomegalovirus-associated TCR beta chains were confirmed in vitro to be specific for cytomegalovirus antigens. A later genetic analysis reported fewer N-insertions in productive TCRs among donors in an Asian-associated ancestry cluster than the roughly 700-donor mean. A later analysis found that HLA-associated TCR beta chains were more clonally expanded and had lower generation probabilities than equally common non-associated chains. The earlier analysis of approximately 560 of the donors excluded 15 to 20 rarely observed V segments, including chromosome 9 orphons, because counts were too low. In a later analysis, TCR association rates were found to vary across HLA loci, with the most associated TCRs seen for DRB1 alleles and the fewest for HLA-C alleles. At a false discovery rate of 0.05, a later analysis linked fewer than 20,000 TCR beta sequences to specific HLA alleles. Linkage disequilibrium might explain the correlated functional status among segregating V segments, but an unknown experimental factor could not be excluded. A later analysis found that most CMV-associated TCR beta chains appeared HLA-restricted, with HLA associations seemingly driven largely by CMV exposure. According to the authors, the approach could potentially be generalized to other disease states and immunological phenotypes. The study listed 150 to 200 TCR beta chains as associated with cytomegalovirus.

The germline V gene gives CDR1 as SGHTA and CDR2 as FQGTGA. V loses 4 bases at its end and J loses 4 bases; junction bases beyond the gene matches: 12. The CDR3 measures 17 amino acids from cysteine to phenylalanine. Of the read, only the CDR3 DNA is kept; its 51 bases are in frame from base 1. The cohort comprised more than 550 healthy bone marrow donors. All cohort members were sampled while nominally healthy, although unrecorded immune exposures were likely present. The donor tested CMV seropositive, placing the donor among the approximately 290 seropositive members of the cohort. Each donor provided a peripheral blood sample, and peripheral blood mononuclear cells were used for TCR beta sequencing. Genomic DNA was extracted from the blood cell samples with the Qiagen DNeasy Blood Extraction Kit. The library was produced with the immunoSEQ multiplex PCR assay. A mixture of 60 forward primers for TCR Vbeta segments and 13 reverse primers for TCR Jbeta segments was used in the multiplex PCR. A multiplex PCR assay on genomic DNA amplified the CDR3 region of rearranged TCR beta genes. The Illumina HiSeq System was used to sequence the amplified TCR beta libraries as 87-base-pair reads. The published analysis was carried out like this. A later analysis tallied tens of millions of unique TCR beta chains across the 660 or so repertoires, and approximately 9.9 million of those chains were shared by two or more donors. Raw reads were error-corrected and collapsed into unique sequences with a nearest-neighbor algorithm that merged closely related sequences to remove PCR and sequencing errors. Alignment of CDR3 sequences to IMGT reference sequences was used to assign V, D and J gene segments. Each retained sequence needed at least a six-nucleotide match to both a V gene segment and a J gene segment. Rearrangements were classified as productive when the CDR3 lacked stop codons and remained in frame with V and J, and all other rearrangements were classified as non-productive. CDR3 was defined according to IMGT convention as the region running from the second conserved V-encoded cysteine to the conserved J-encoded phenylalanine. The earlier analysis of about 530 of the donors excluded any sequence lacking an unambiguous match to a single V gene segment. In an earlier analysis of some 590 of the donors, a V segment was called functional when productive rearrangements were above 56.7%, and segregating when the standard deviation between donors exceeded 5%. A statistical classification framework was built for diagnosing cytomegalovirus status from the catalog of TCR beta chain sequences. In a later analysis, V and J genes were assigned by comparing TCR nucleotide sequences against IMGT/GENE-DB human TR gene sequences. The TCRdist pipeline was used in a later analysis to assign CDR3 sequences and most-parsimonious VDJ recombination scenarios. In a later analysis, each TCR beta chain was defined by its CDR3 amino acid sequence together with its V-gene family, and reads lacking a unique V-gene family were excluded. In a later analysis, 450 to 600 highly shared, low-generation-probability nucleotide sequences were removed to address suspected cross-contamination and a sequencing artifact. For each public chain, a later analysis derived a clonal expansion index from normalized ranks of inferred template counts within each repertoire. A later analysis computed generation probabilities with a VDJ recombination model fitted to out-of-frame rearrangements, and checked the results against IGoR. A later analysis scored TCR-TCR, TCR-HLA and TCR-CMV co-occurrence with hypergeometric tests, applying a repertoire-size bias correction to TCR pairs. False discovery rates were estimated in a later analysis by permuting HLA or CMV assignments 20 times. In a later analysis, co-occurring TCRs were grouped with DBSCAN, and TCRdist sequence similarity was added when clustering was performed within HLA-allele-positive subsets. Co-occurrence clustering excluded repertoires with fewer than 30,000 or more than 120,000 public chains, plus five with anomalous nucleotide sharing. This is the immuneACCESS table as TCRdb keeps it, with only in-frame sequences that have V and J called. A part of the clones is gone; compared with another copy, unresolved V genes explain less than half, and the rest is unexplained. The D gene and trimming were derived from the DNA, and the V and J assignments and clone size from that table. Within this sample are over 100,000 clones, with about 10% of them counted one time only. About 6.7% of the sample is in the top ten clones.

The table lists this clone with a few counts. Its antigen target is currently unknown. Nothing much larger sits one base from this clone, and base qualities are not available. The sequence links TRBV7-3 to TRBJ2-5, with 10 bases aligning to TRBD2. Specimen: PBMCs. This sequence was found in a woman in her thirties or forties in good health and CMV-seropositive. The CDR3 sequence is CASSSRLAGATGETQYF. The bases are TGTGCCAGCAGCTCCCGGCTAGCGGGGGCCACCGGAGAGACCCAGTACTTC.